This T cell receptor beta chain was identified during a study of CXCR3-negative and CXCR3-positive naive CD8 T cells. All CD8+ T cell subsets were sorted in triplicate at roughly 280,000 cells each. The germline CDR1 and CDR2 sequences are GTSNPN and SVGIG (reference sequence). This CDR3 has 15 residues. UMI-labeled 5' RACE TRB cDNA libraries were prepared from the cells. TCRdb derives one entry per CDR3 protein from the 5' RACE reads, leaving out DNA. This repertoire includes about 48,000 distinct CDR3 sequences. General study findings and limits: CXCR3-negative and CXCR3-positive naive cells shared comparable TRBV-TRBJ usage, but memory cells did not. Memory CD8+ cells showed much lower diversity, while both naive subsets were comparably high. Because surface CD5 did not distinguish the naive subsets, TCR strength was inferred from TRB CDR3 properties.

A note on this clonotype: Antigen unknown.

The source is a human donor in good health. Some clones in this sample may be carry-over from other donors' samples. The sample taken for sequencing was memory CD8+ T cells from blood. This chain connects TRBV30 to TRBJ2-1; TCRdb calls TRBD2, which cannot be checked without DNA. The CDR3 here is CAWSVGAGGPDEQFF.